The present T cell receptor (beta chain) was sequenced within a study of cytomegalovirus exposure and HLA in healthy donors. Whole-study findings and limits: Later analysis associated a missense DCLRE1C variant with TCR beta V- and J-gene trimming.

The CDR3 covers 16 residues. CDR1 and CDR2 from the germline V gene are SEHNR and FQNEAQ (reference sequence). The V and J ends lost 1 base and 4 bases respectively, with 13 bases between them. In regard to this clone: No antigen is known for it.

The PCR used 60 Vbeta and 13 Jbeta primers. Repertoires were generated with immunoSEQ multiplex PCR, while TCRdb's copy carries only in-frame clones and drops some. The sample lists 130,000 or so clones; more than 75% were seen once. This TCR derives from a woman aged 50 to 65 in good health and CMV-seropositive. The chain carries TRBV7-9 and TRBJ2-2; possibly TRBD1 for D (6 bases). Sequencing was performed on PBMCs. DNA for the CDR3: TGTGCCAGCAGCTTAGAGGGCAGGGGACGCACCGGGGAGCTGTTTTTT. This translates into CASSLEGRGRTGELFF.